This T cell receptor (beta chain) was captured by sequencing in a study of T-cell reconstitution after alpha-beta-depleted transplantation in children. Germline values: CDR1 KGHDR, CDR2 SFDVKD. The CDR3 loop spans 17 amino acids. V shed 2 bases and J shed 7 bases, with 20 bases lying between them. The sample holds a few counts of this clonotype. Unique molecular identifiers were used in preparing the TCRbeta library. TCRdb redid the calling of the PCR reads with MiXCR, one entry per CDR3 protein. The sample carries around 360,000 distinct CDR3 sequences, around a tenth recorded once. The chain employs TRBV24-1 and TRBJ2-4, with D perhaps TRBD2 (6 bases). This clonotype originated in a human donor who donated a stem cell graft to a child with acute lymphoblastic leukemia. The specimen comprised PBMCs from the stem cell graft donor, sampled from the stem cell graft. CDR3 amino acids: CATSDSIWDSSWNIQYF. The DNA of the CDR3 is TGTGCCACCAGTGATTCAATATGGGACTCCTCGTGGAACATTCAGTACTTC.